This TCR beta chain was captured in a study of T cell repertoires in cytomegalovirus infection. General study points: CMV-specific TCR beta clonotypes restricted by HLA-C were the ones dominating the ex vivo response.

V shed 4 bases, J shed 1 base, and the junction held 4 bases outside the gene matches. The germline V gene encodes CDR1 MGHRA and CDR2 YSYEKL. This CDR3 spans 15 amino acids. Points on this clonotype: Antigen unknown.

Each CDR3 protein gets one entry after TCRdb re-called the reads with MiXCR. The sample carries 830,000 or so distinct CDR3 sequences, about 31% recorded once. This material consisted of cultured CD8+ T cells from PBMCs, taken from culture after CMV antigen stimulation. This sequence originates from a human donor in good health (CMV status not recorded). Some clones in this sample may be carry-over from other donors' samples. The genes are TRBV4-1 and TRBJ2-5; 9 bases are a match to TRBD2. The CDR3 sequence is CASSLSGGLQETQYF. The CDR3 DNA reads TGCGCCAGCAGCCTTAGCGGGGGCCTCCAAGAGACCCAGTACTTC.